The entry below describes one T cell receptor (beta chain). The antigen it recognizes is unknown. One end of the junction is discordant with germline, which a read error may explain. These data belong to a study of vaccination effects on CD4 cells after COVID-19 (dated by TCRdb to 2021 to 2024). At the level of the whole study: Post-vaccine samples across the study were collected a median of 72 days after the second dose, with a range of 14 to 241. In both COVID-19 convalescent patients and infection-naive vaccine recipients, the study compared SARS-CoV-2 spike-specific CD4+ TCR repertoires from before mRNA vaccination with those from after it. Cultures from other donors in the study were sequenced with the Oncomine TCR Beta short-read assay on an Illumina iSeq 100. Altogether, 10 COVID-19 convalescent patients and a few SARS-CoV-2-naive healthy vaccine recipients made up the full study.

The ViraFEST assay stimulated PBMC with viral peptide pools and then used TCR sequencing to identify antigen-specific CD4+ T cell clonotypes by expansion. After around 10 days of culture, CD4+ T cells were isolated with the EasySep CD4+ T cell isolation kit. Two doses of either the BNT162b2 or the mRNA-1273 mRNA SARS-CoV-2 vaccine were administered to participants. None of the healthy vaccine recipients had a prior SARS-CoV-2 infection, which was confirmed by nucleocapsid antibody tests that came back negative both before and after vaccination. Around 2.1 million PBMC per well were cultured with approximately 10 ug/ml peptides in IMDM containing 5% human AB serum, roughly 9.5 IU/ml IL-2 and gentamicin. On days 3 and 7, half of the culture medium was replaced with fresh IL-2-containing medium. Unless noted otherwise, every peptide stimulation condition was cultured in triplicate wells. Using Ficoll-Paque Plus gradient centrifugation, PBMC were separated from whole blood and then either used fresh or cryopreserved at -140C. The spike proteins of SARS-CoV-2 and of the common cold coronaviruses HCoV-NL63, HCoV-OC43 and HCoV-229E were spanned by overlapping peptide pools. Genomic DNA was extracted from cultured CD4+ T cells with the QIAamp micro DNA kit.

Spanning cysteine to phenylalanine, the CDR3 consists of 13 amino acids. Just the 39-base CDR3 DNA is kept, in frame starting at base 1. The library was obtained by the immunoSEQ multiplex PCR assay. DNA from the cultured and isolated CD4+ T cells underwent TCR beta CDR3 sequencing. As for how the authors treated the data: Non-productive TCR sequences were removed and reads were trimmed to the CDR3 region, keeping CDR3s of at least 7 amino acids. The MANAFEST web app was used to pick out antigen-specific clonotypes by comparing their expansion in peptide wells with that in reference cultures. For clones to be considered positive, expansion at FDR<0.05 versus reference and all other wells, an odds ratio above 5, and a frequency above 0.1% in two replicate wells were required. A clonotype was called cross-reactive if it was significantly expanded both in SARS-CoV-2 spike wells and in at least one common cold coronavirus spike condition. Using the stringdist R package, CDR3 similarity was measured by Levenshtein distance, and unrooted trees were constructed with ape in R 3.6.1. Here the immuneACCESS table is served through TCRdb, limited to in-frame sequences with V and J called. Missing clones are a known gap in these copies; in checked studies unresolved V genes cover under half, and the rest lacks a known reason. V, J and clone size reflect that table, while D and trimming were determined from the DNA. In this sample the table shows 20,000 to 30,000 clones, about 70% of which occur a single time. The ten largest account for about 8% of the sample.

What the study reported, not specific to this receptor: Limitations of the study were the small number of convalescent patients and the absence of early post-infection timepoints. Among healthy vaccine recipients, nearly all vaccine-induced clones were SARS-CoV-2 mono-reactive, and only 1 of 255 was cross-reactive with common cold coronaviruses. At late post-vaccination timepoints, both infection-induced and vaccine-induced clones showed marked clonal contraction, consistent with waning T cell responses.

The chain is made from TRBV12-3 or TRBV12-4 and TRBJ1-5, and the D gene may be TRBD1, 5 bases matching. Sample: CD4+ T cells from PBMCs cultured with SARS-CoV-2 spike peptides, taken after COVID-19 vaccination. In light of the paper, this sample's cell subset or site label describes: SARS-CoV-2 spike overlapping peptide pool stimulation. The TCR sequence derives from a human donor who received a COVID-19 vaccine. The bases are TGTGCCAGCAGAAGCACAGGCAACCAGCCCCAGCATTTT. It is translated as CASRSTGNQPQHF.